This TCR beta chain was identified during a study of technical replicates of blood from a few donors. TCRdb's copy holds only in-frame clones and misses some; the assay was immunoSEQ multiplex PCR. The repertoire holds approximately 79,000 clones, with 95% to 98% as singletons. After removal of 6 bases from V and 5 bases from J, the junction contained 4 bases not matched to a gene. CDR1 MNHNS and CDR2 SASEGT come from the germline V gene. The CDR3 loop spans 13 amino acids. This chain links TRBV6-1 with TRBJ2-5, with 9 bases fitting TRBD2. Source material: T cells isolated from PBMCs. The receptor was isolated from a human donor in good health. CDR3 coding DNA: TGTGCCAGCAGGCTAGCGGGGTCGGAGACCCAGTACTTC. Protein product: CASRLAGSETQYF.